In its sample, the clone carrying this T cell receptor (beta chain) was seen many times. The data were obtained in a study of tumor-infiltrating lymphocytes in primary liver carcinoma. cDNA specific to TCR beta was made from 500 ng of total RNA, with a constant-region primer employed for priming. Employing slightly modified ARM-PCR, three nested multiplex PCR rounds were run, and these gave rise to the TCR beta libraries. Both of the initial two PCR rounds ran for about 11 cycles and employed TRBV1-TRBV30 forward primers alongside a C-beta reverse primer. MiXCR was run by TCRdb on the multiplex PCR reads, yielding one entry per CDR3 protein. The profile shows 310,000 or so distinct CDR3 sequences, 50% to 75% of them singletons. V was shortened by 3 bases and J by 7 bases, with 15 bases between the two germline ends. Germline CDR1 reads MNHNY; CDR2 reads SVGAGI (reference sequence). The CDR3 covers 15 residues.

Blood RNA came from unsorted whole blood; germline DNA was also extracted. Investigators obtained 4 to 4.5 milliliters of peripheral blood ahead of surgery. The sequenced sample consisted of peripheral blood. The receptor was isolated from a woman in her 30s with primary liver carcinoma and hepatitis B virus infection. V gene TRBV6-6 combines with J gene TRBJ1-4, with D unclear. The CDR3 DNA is TGTGCCAGCAGTTATCCGGGAGGCTCCATTGAAAAACTGTTTTTT. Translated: CASSYPGGSIEKLFF.